This T cell receptor beta chain was sequenced during a study of shared clonotypes between healthy human individuals. In the original workflow: Quality scores were absent from the junction-only immunoSEQ sequences, so filtering differed. The assay was immunoSEQ multiplex PCR, and TCRdb's table has in-frame clones only and misses some. The V and J calls and the clone size are those of that table, but D and trimming were determined from the DNA. The sample records 850,000 to 1,100,000 clones, approximately 75% being singletons. Partitioning of CD4+ cells yielded a CD45RA+ naive subset and a CD45RA-negative memory subset. Germline V gene sequence: CDR1 MGHRA, CDR2 YSYEKL. Trimming pared 1 base from V and 0 bases from J, leaving 9 bases between. This CDR3 has 15 residues.

This sequence originates from a man between 18 and 29 years old in good health. Some clones in this sample may be carry-over from other donors' samples. Sequencing was carried out using memory CD4+ T cells from PBMCs. Subset meaning: CD45RA-negative fraction. V and J are TRBV4-1 and TRBJ1-1; D possibly corresponds to TRBD1 (5 bases). CDR3 coding DNA: TGCGCCAGCAGCCAAGTAGGGGCCCTGAACACTGAAGCTTTCTTT. This translates into CASSQVGALNTEAFF.